This TCR beta chain was captured by sequencing in a study of blood T cell repertoires in COVID-19. As for the study in general: Collection of acute and convalescent COVID-19 samples took place in the United States, Italy and Spain.

The CDR3 is made up of 17 amino acids. Germline V CDR1 and CDR2: MNHEY, SVGEGT. V was trimmed by 5 bases and J by 0 bases, leaving 14 bases between them. Only in-frame clones appear in the TCRdb table, and some are missing; sequencing was by immunoSEQ multiplex PCR. This sample has 190,000 or so clones, with 89% found just once. The chain has TRBV6-2 or TRBV6-3 and TRBJ1-6, with D possibly TRBD1 on 5 matching bases. The TCR sequence derives from a man in his forties or fifties with acute or convalescent COVID-19. The sequencing sample was made of peripheral blood. DNA for the CDR3: TGTGCCAGCAGTACAGGAACGATGAGCTCCTATAATTCACCCCTCCACTTT. Protein sequence: CASSTGTMSSYNSPLHF.